Shown below are 30 T cell receptor beta chains from a single sample sequenced in a study of identical twins. TCRdb independently ran MiXCR on the 5' RACE reads; one entry per CDR3 protein. The profile covers approximately 670,000 distinct CDR3 sequences, with roughly 6.2% appearing a single time and 1.5% to 2% taken by the ten largest. The sample taken for sequencing was naive T cells sorted from blood. Receptors were obtained from a man between 18 and 29 years old in good health.

This clonotype was found many times. The V and J genes are TRBV4-1 and TRBJ2-1, with 8 bases lining up with TRBD2. Per germline, CDR1 MGHRA and CDR2 YSYEKL. V shed 2 bases and J 5 bases; nucleotides not matched to a gene: 8. The CDR3 has 16 residues. The CDR3 DNA sequence: TGCGCCAGCAGCCAAAGGGAAAATAGCGGGAACAATGAGCAGTTCTTC. It codes for CASSQRENSGNNEQFF.

This clonotype occurred a few times. This sequence joins TRBV7-6 and TRBJ2-2; D may match TRBD1 or TRBD2 (7 bases each). Germline V gene sequence: CDR1 SGHVS, CDR2 FNYEAQ. Trimming took 2 bases from V and 5 from J, leaving 15 bases between them. The CDR3 is made up of 16 amino acids. The CDR3 protein is CASSLQGGAWTGELFF. The CDR3 coding sequence is TGTGCCAGCAGCTTACAGGGGGGGGCTTGGACCGGGGAGCTGTTTTTT.

The sample holds many counts of this clonotype. The chain carries TRBV20-1 and TRBJ2-2; D gene unclear. From germline, CDR1 is DFQATT and CDR2 SNEGSKA (reference sequence). CDR3 length equals 12 residues. With 8 bases removed from V and 5 bases from J, the gap between germline ends came to 12 bases. The CDR3 region has the DNA TGCAGTACAAATACGGCAACCGGGGAGCTGTTTTTT. Protein: CSTNTATGELFF.

This clonotype was recorded at least ten times. The CDR3 region is CASSESYNEQFF. The CDR3 DNA reads TGTGCCAGCAGCGAGTCCTACAATGAGCAGTTCTTC. The V call is TRBV2, the J call TRBJ2-1; D is unclear. CDR1 and CDR2 from the germline V gene are SNHLY and FYNNEI. Trimming took 6 bases from V and 1 from J, leaving 4 bases between them. This CDR3 contains 12 residues.

This clonotype was seen many times. V is TRBV11-2 and J is TRBJ1-4; D may be TRBD1 (5 bases). The CDR3 totals 18 residues. Trimming took 5 bases from V and 5 from J, leaving 24 bases between them. Per germline, CDR1 SGHAT and CDR2 FQNNGV. This CDR3 is CASSARGRTRLSNEKLFF. Written as DNA, the CDR3 is TGTGCCAGCAGCGCAAGGGGACGCACCAGACTTTCGAATGAAAAACTGTTTTTT.

At least ten counts were recorded for this clonotype. CDR3 region: CSVAVNRADEKLFF. The CDR3 region has the DNA TGCAGCGTTGCAGTAAACAGGGCTGACGAAAAACTGTTTTTT. The V and J genes are TRBV29-1 and TRBJ1-4, with D tentatively TRBD1 (6 bases). The V gene lost 4 bases and the J gene lost 8 bases, with 17 bases spanning the gap. This CDR3 has 14 amino acids. The germline gives CDR1 SQVTM, CDR2 ANQGSEA.

This clonotype was counted many times. This chain uses TRBV24-1 with TRBJ2-5, with 7 bases aligning to TRBD1. Per the germline V gene, CDR1 is KGHDR and CDR2 is SFDVKD. The CDR3 has 15 amino acids. V lost 4 bases to trimming and J lost 5 bases; unmatched junction nucleotides: 9. CDR3 protein: CATSEHRQGMETQYF. In DNA, the CDR3 is TGTGCCACCAGTGAACATAGACAGGGAATGGAGACCCAGTACTTC.

This clonotype was detected a few times. The gene calls are TRBV11-2 and TRBJ1-2; D ambiguous. V lost 2 bases, J lost 0 bases, and 4 bases lay in between. The CDR3 covers 13 residues. CDR1 is SGHAT and CDR2 is FQNNGV in the germline V gene. The DNA for the CDR3 is TGTGCCAGCAGCTTAATCTCTAACTATGGCTACACCTTC. This codes for CASSLISNYGYTF.

This clonotype was counted at least ten times. The chain employs TRBV29-1 and TRBJ2-5; TRBD1 agrees at 7 bases. Germline CDR1 reads SQVTM; CDR2 reads ANQGSEA. After removal of 7 bases from V and 3 bases from J, the junction contained 11 bases not matched to a gene. This CDR3 has 14 amino acids. CDR3 DNA: TGCAGCGCCCATACCGGGACAGTAAAAGAGACCCAGTACTTC. This translates into CSAHTGTVKETQYF.

Only a few counts were recorded for this clonotype. The rearrangement joins TRBV12-3 or TRBV12-4 to TRBJ1-1, with a possible D match to TRBD1 (6 bases). CDR3 size: 16 residues. Trimming took 5 bases from V and 2 from J, leaving 18 bases between them. The CDR3 region is CASSIRSGGLNTEAFF. DNA of the CDR3: TGTGCCAGCAGTATACGGTCCGGGGGCCTTAACACTGAAGCTTTCTTT.

This clonotype was detected ten times or more. The V and J genes are TRBV5-1 and TRBJ2-5; maybe TRBD1 (5 bases). V was clipped by 5 bases and J by 0 bases, with 11 bases between them. The germline gives CDR1 SGHRS, CDR2 YFSETQ. CDR3 length equals 14 residues. CDR3 residues: CASRFDRNQETQYF. CDR3 in DNA: TGCGCCAGCAGATTCGACAGAAACCAAGAGACCCAGTACTTC.

This clonotype was picked up a small number of times. The V and J genes are TRBV7-9 and TRBJ2-7; no firm D call. Trimming left V 5 bases short and J 2 bases short, with 13 bases between. CDR1 and CDR2 (germline): SEHNR, FQNEAQ (reference sequence). This CDR3 spans 14 amino acids. The DNA of the CDR3 is TGTGCCAGCAGCCCGCTCCCGGATACCTACGAGCAGTACTTC. This sequence encodes CASSPLPDTYEQYF.

The rearrangement joins TRBV19 to TRBJ2-7; 9 bases agree with TRBD2. CDR3 length equals 15 residues. V lost 1 base to trimming and J lost 4 bases; unmatched junction nucleotides: 5. Germline V CDR1 and CDR2: LNHDA, SQIVND (reference sequence). In DNA form, the CDR3 reads TGTGCCAGTAGTATAGCGGCGGGAGGGCCATACGAGCAGTACGTC. This sequence encodes CASSIAAGGPYEQYV.

This clonotype has a count of ten or more. The CDR3 DNA reads TGTGCCAGCAGTTTAGCCGCAGGGTACGAGCAGTACGTC. Encoded protein: CASSLAAGYEQYV. The chain carries TRBV12-3 or TRBV12-4 and TRBJ2-7, with a tentative D call TRBD1 (5 bases). V lost 0 bases to trimming and J lost 4 bases, with 7 bases between them. There are 13 residues in the CDR3.

This clonotype was observed a few times. CDR3 amino acids: CASSATGHYEQYF. The CDR3 DNA reads TGTGCCAGCAGCGCAACCGGGCACTACGAGCAGTACTTC. The rearrangement joins TRBV7-2 to TRBJ2-7; D is unresolved. CDR1 and CDR2 from the germline V gene are SGHTA and FQGNSA. This CDR3 comprises 13 residues. V lost 5 bases to trimming and J lost 3 bases, with 11 bases between them.

This clonotype came up many times. This chain joins TRBV2 and TRBJ2-1, with a possible D match to TRBD2 (5 bases). Looked up from germline, CDR1 is SNHLY and CDR2 is FYNNEI. Trimming removed 6 bases from V and 6 bases from J, with 12 bases in between. This CDR3 spans 13 amino acids. The CDR3 sequence is CASRVGVGNEQFF. CDR3 nucleotide sequence: TGTGCCAGCAGGGTCGGGGTAGGCAATGAGCAGTTCTTC.

Concerning this clonotype itself: A read error may account for a junction end that differs from germline. V usage is TRBV4-3 and J usage is TRBJ2-2; 9 bases map to TRBD2. CDR1 is LGHNA and CDR2 is YSLEER in the germline V gene. This CDR3 comprises 18 residues. CDR3 DNA: TGCGCCAGCAGCCAATTCTTAGCGGGAGTGGTTGACACCGGGGAGCTGCTTTTT. Protein sequence: CASSQFLAGVVDTGELLF.

The CDR3 loop is CASSPDRGAQETQYF. CDR3 in DNA: TGTGCCAGCAGCCCGGACAGGGGTGCTCAAGAGACCCAGTACTTC. The chain has TRBV7-2 and TRBJ2-5, with 9 bases fitting TRBD1. Germline V gene sequence: CDR1 SGHTA, CDR2 FQGNSA. The V gene end was trimmed by 5 bases and the J gene end by 2 bases; junction bases not matched to a gene: 6. The CDR3 runs to 15 residues.

J is TRBJ2-3 and V is TRBV6-2 or TRBV6-3; TRBD2 might be the D (6 bases). Trimming pared 6 bases from V and 9 bases from J, leaving 31 bases between. CDR3 length: 18 residues. Looked up from germline, CDR1 is MNHEY and CDR2 is SVGEGT. The CDR3 loop reads CASSHPPVGLASSGTQYF. The DNA of the CDR3 is TGTGCCAGCAGCCACCCCCCCGTGGGGCTAGCGAGTTCGGGGACGCAGTATTTT.

This clonotype was seen many times. V is TRBV12-3 or TRBV12-4 and J is TRBJ2-1; TRBD2 agrees at 7 bases. This CDR3 is built from 12 residues. The trim removed 6 bases at V and 13 bases at J, leaving 9 bases unmatched. The CDR3 DNA sequence: TGTGCCAGCAGCGACGGGGGGTTTGTTCAGTTCTTC. It is translated as CASSDGGFVQFF.

This clonotype was seen a handful of times. The chain is built from TRBV12-3 or TRBV12-4 and TRBJ2-1, with 9 bases lining up with TRBD2. With V trimmed by 6 bases and J by 13 bases, 22 bases remained unmatched. CDR3 length: 17 amino acids. This CDR3 reads CASSHLGGGRASLKQFF. CDR3 in DNA: TGTGCCAGCAGCCACTTGGGAGGCGGGAGGGCCTCTCTAAAACAGTTCTTC.

There are many counts of this clonotype. This chain joins TRBV24-1 and TRBJ2-1; 13 bases line up with TRBD2. The CDR3 has 14 amino acids. Looked up from germline, CDR1 is KGHDR and CDR2 is SFDVKD. Unmatched junction bases numbered 7, after V lost 3 bases and J lost 15 bases. The CDR3 protein is CATSDPGTSGNPFF. The CDR3 nucleotides read TGTGCCACCAGTGATCCCGGGACTAGCGGGAATCCGTTCTTC.

This clonotype appeared a few times. V gene TRBV10-3 combines with J gene TRBJ2-1, with 8 bases that match TRBD1. Germline values: CDR1 ENHRY, CDR2 SYGVKD. The V gene end was trimmed by 8 bases and the J gene end by 1 base; junction bases not matched to a gene: 4. CDR3 length: 14 amino acids. This CDR3 reads CAIGTGTSYNEQFF. The CDR3 region has the DNA TGTGCCATCGGGACAGGCACGTCCTACAATGAGCAGTTCTTC.

There are many counts of this clonotype. The CDR3 sequence: CSAVRALRTDTQYF. Written as DNA, the CDR3 is TGCAGTGCTGTTCGGGCCCTAAGAACAGATACGCAGTATTTT. The chain has TRBV20-1 and TRBJ2-3; no clear D gene. V lost 5 bases to trimming and J lost 3 bases, with 15 bases between them. The CDR3 totals 14 residues. Germline CDR1 reads DFQATT; CDR2 reads SNEGSKA (reference sequence).

This clonotype has a count of ten or more. V is TRBV27 and J is TRBJ2-1; D is uncertain. This CDR3 has 15 amino acids. Trimming left V 2 bases short and J 0 bases short, with 8 bases between. Per germline, CDR1 MNHEY and CDR2 SMNVEV (reference sequence). The CDR3 bases are TGTGCCAGCAGTTTAACAGCCAGCTCCTACAATGAGCAGTTCTTC. Residues: CASSLTASSYNEQFF.

The gene calls are TRBV5-1 and TRBJ1-1; 8 positions match TRBD1. This CDR3 is built from 15 residues. Germline assignment: CDR1 SGHRS and CDR2 YFSETQ. The junction had 8 bases not matched to a gene; V was cut back by 5 bases and J by 2 bases. Written as DNA, the CDR3 is TGCGCCAGCAGACAAAAGACAGGGGCTAACACTGAAGCTTTCTTT. This translates into CASRQKTGANTEAFF.

The gene calls are TRBV3-1 and TRBJ2-3; the D gene is possibly TRBD1 (6 bases). V lost 1 base to trimming and J lost 6 bases, with 20 bases between them. There are 17 residues in the CDR3. Germline V gene data show CDR1 as LGHDT and CDR2 as YNNKEL (reference sequence). The chain's CDR3 is CASSQGKGDPGADTQYF. The CDR3 bases are TGTGCCAGCAGCCAAGGGAAAGGGGATCCAGGGGCGGATACGCAGTATTTT.

This clonotype came up many times. The chain has TRBV5-1 and TRBJ1-6; D is unclear. Trimming cost V 0 bases and J 7 bases, with 11 bases left between them. This CDR3 has 15 amino acids. Germline CDR1 reads SGHRS; CDR2 reads YFSETQ. As DNA, the CDR3 is TGCGCCAGCAGCTTGGGCCGGGTAGCGAATTCACCCCTCCACTTT. Its translation is CASSLGRVANSPLHF.

This chain uses TRBV6-1 with TRBJ2-2; 9 bases are a match to TRBD1. Germline lookup yields CDR1 MNHNS and CDR2 SASEGT. V was pared by 3 bases and J by 3 bases, with 11 bases of the junction left unmatched. This CDR3 is built from 18 residues. CDR3 sequence reads: CASSDRVLGQGDTGELFF. CDR3 bases: TGTGCCAGCAGTGATCGGGTATTGGGACAGGGAGACACCGGGGAGCTGTTTTTT.

The CDR3 region has the DNA TGTGCCAGCAGCCAACCTGGGACTAGCGGGAGAAAATACGAGCAGTACTTC. Amino acid sequence: CASSQPGTSGRKYEQYF. The chain uses TRBV14 and TRBJ2-7, with 14 nucleotides matching TRBD2. CDR3 length: 17 amino acids. In germline, CDR1 is SGHDN, CDR2 FVKESK. Trimming removed 2 bases from V and 4 bases from J; junction bases left unmatched: 7.